One and the same sample provided the 28 T cell receptor beta chains below, sequenced in a study of shared clonotypes between healthy human individuals. Profiled with immunoSEQ multiplex PCR; TCRdb holds only in-frame clones, not every one. The table shows roughly 650,000 clones, with about 97% occurring only once. The specimen sequenced was naive CD4+ T cells sorted from blood. The subset is: CD45RA+ positively selected. These receptor sequences come from a woman aged 30 to 39 in good health.

This clone was recorded only once. The chain employs TRBV10-2 and TRBJ2-7, with TRBD1 matching 7 bases. The CDR3 runs to 14 residues. Germline V gene sequence: CDR1 WSHSY, CDR2 SAAADI. Trimming at V came to 5 bases and at J to 6 bases, leaving 10 bases not matched to a gene. In nucleotides, the CDR3 is TGCGCCAGCAGTAACAGTATACAGGGGACCGAGCAGTACTTC. This translates into CASSNSIQGTEQYF.

This clone showed up just once. The chain combines TRBV30 with TRBJ1-1; 7 bases agree with TRBD1. From germline, CDR1 is GTSNPN and CDR2 SVGIG (reference sequence). V lost 4 bases and J lost 2; bases outside the gene matches: 7. The CDR3 contains 14 residues. The CDR3 spells CAWTWTGFNTEAFF. For the CDR3, the DNA is TGTGCCTGGACCTGGACAGGATTCAACACTGAAGCTTTCTTT.

The rearrangement uses TRBV11-2 and TRBJ2-7, with D possibly matching TRBD2 (5 bases). This CDR3 is 13 amino acids long. V was shortened by 6 bases and J by 2 bases, with 11 bases between the two germline ends. The germline V gene has CDR1 SGHAT and CDR2 FQNNGV. CDR3 in amino acids: CASRSAGPYEQYF. For the CDR3, the DNA is TGTGCCAGCAGATCCGCGGGTCCCTACGAGCAGTACTTC.

This clone is a singleton in its sample. This rearrangement joins TRBV29-1 to TRBJ2-2; D not resolved. Trimming removed 3 bases at V and 2 bases at J, with 4 bases between. The CDR3 length is 12 residues. Germline V gene lookup returns CDR1 SQVTM and CDR2 ANQGSEA. The CDR3 sequence is CSVDENTGELFF. For the CDR3, the DNA is TGCAGCGTTGATGAAAACACCGGGGAGCTGTTTTTT.

The chain carries TRBV28 and TRBJ2-3; tentatively, D is TRBD2 (9 bases). From germline, CDR1 is MDHEN and CDR2 SYDVKM. This CDR3 is 17 amino acids long. The germline V and J ends were trimmed by 8 bases and 2 bases, with 23 bases remaining between them. CDR3 coding DNA: TGTGCCAGCCAAACAGGGGGAGCGGGAGGAACCACAGATACGCAGTATTTT. Amino acid sequence: CASQTGGAGGTTDTQYF.

V is TRBV7-9 and J is TRBJ2-1; D may be TRBD2 (7 bases). The germline CDR1 and CDR2 sequences are SEHNR and FQNEAQ (reference sequence). The germline V and J ends were trimmed by 4 bases and 10 bases, with 23 bases remaining between them. The CDR3 covers 16 residues. The CDR3 DNA follows: TGTGCCAGCAGCTCTCCCTTAGGGGGGGGACGGAGAGAGCAGTTCTTC. It specifies CASSSPLGGGRREQFF.

The V call is TRBV14, the J call TRBJ2-3; TRBD2 might be the D (7 bases). The CDR3 is 16 residues long. The V gene lost 4 bases and the J gene lost 1 base, with 15 bases spanning the gap. Germline CDR1 SGHDN, CDR2 FVKESK. Here the CDR3 DNA reads TGTGCCAGCAGCCCGACTGGGGGGGCGGGCACAGATACGCAGTATTTT. It codes for CASSPTGGAGTDTQYF.

This chain uses TRBV6-5 with TRBJ2-2; 7 positions match TRBD2. The CDR3 sequence is 14 residues long. From germline, CDR1 is MNHEY and CDR2 SVGAGI. V shed 3 bases and J 7 bases; nucleotides not matched to a gene: 5. CDR3 loop: CASSYRTSHGELFF. CDR3 nucleotide sequence: TGTGCCAGCAGTTATAGGACTAGTCACGGGGAGCTGTTTTTT.

This chain uses TRBV5-1 with TRBJ1-2; no reliable D call. Germline V lookup: CDR1 SGHRS, CDR2 YFSETQ. V lost 7 bases and J lost 2, with 15 bases in between. The CDR3 loop spans 14 amino acids. CDR3 coding DNA: TGCGCCAGCGCAAAAGACCCGGTCAACTATGGCTACACCTTC. Its protein product is CASAKDPVNYGYTF.

This sequence joins TRBV28 and TRBJ2-1; no definite D call. CDR1 and CDR2 from the germline V gene are MDHEN and SYDVKM. Trimming stripped 2 bases from V and 2 bases from J, with 7 bases between. The CDR3 extends over 14 amino acids. The CDR3 DNA sequence: TGTGCCAGCAGTTTACCAGATACCTACAATGAGCAGTTCTTC. It is translated as CASSLPDTYNEQFF.

On this clone itself: Different DNA sequences within this sample yield the same CDR3. The V gene is TRBV9, the J gene TRBJ2-1; the match to TRBD2 covers 13 bases. Germline CDR1 SGDLS, CDR2 YYNGEE. The CDR3 is 17 residues long. J was trimmed by 4 bases and V by 0 bases; bases with no gene match: 4. CDR3 amino acids: CASSVGPGLAGYNEQFF. In DNA form, the CDR3 reads TGTGCCAGCAGCGTAGGGCCGGGACTAGCGGGGTACAATGAGCAGTTCTTC.

The chain uses TRBV28 and TRBJ2-7; D ambiguous. Germline V gene data show CDR1 as MDHEN and CDR2 as SYDVKM. The CDR3 loop spans 15 amino acids. The V end was cut by 0 bases, the J end by 0 bases, with 9 bases between. CDR3 DNA sequence: TGTGCCAGCAGTTTATGGGCCGGTAGCTCCTACGAGCAGTACTTC. This translates into CASSLWAGSSYEQYF.

This chain joins TRBV16 and TRBJ1-5; 9 nucleotides line up with TRBD1. V was clipped by 4 bases and J by 7 bases; unmatched bases: 5. CDR1 and CDR2 from the germline V gene are KGHSY and FQNENV. The CDR3 has 14 residues. This CDR3 reads CASSPGTGRQPQHF. In DNA form, the CDR3 reads TGTGCCAGCAGCCCGGGGACAGGGAGACAGCCCCAGCATTTT.

The chain couples TRBV5-1 to TRBJ1-1; D gene unclear. The germline V gene encodes CDR1 SGHRS and CDR2 YFSETQ. V dropped 0 bases and J dropped 1 base, with 7 bases sitting between them. This CDR3 is built from 14 residues. The DNA of the CDR3 is TGCGCCAGCAGCTTGGCGGTCGGGAACACTGAAGCTTTCTTT. Residues: CASSLAVGNTEAFF.

The chain uses TRBV27 and TRBJ1-1; D gene unclear. Germline CDR1 is MNHEY and CDR2 is SMNVEV (reference sequence). The CDR3 contains 14 residues. V was cut by 3 bases and J by 7 bases, with 15 bases left in between. The CDR3 nucleotides read TGTGCCAGCAGTTTGAAGGTCCACAGAGGTGAAGCTTTCTTT. This gives the protein CASSLKVHRGEAFF.

This rearrangement joins TRBV5-4 to TRBJ2-7, with D possibly TRBD2 on 7 matching bases. Germline assignment: CDR1 SGHNT and CDR2 YYREEE (reference sequence). V lost 4 bases and J 7 bases, leaving 21 bases between the germline ends. The length of the CDR3 is 15 residues. For the CDR3, the DNA is TGTGCCAGCAGCACCGGGGCGGGGGCGAGGGGGGAGCAGTACTTC. Its protein product is CASSTGAGARGEQYF.

The chain recombines TRBV2 with TRBJ1-5; D possibly corresponds to TRBD1 (5 bases). This CDR3 comprises 16 residues. V lost 6 bases and J lost 0, with 15 bases in between. The germline V gene has CDR1 SNHLY and CDR2 FYNNEI. CDR3 loop: CASRKQATHSNQPQHF. The CDR3 DNA is TGTGCCAGCAGGAAACAGGCGACCCATAGCAATCAGCCCCAGCATTTT.

This sequence joins TRBV5-1 and TRBJ2-5; D is possibly TRBD2 (5 bases). V lost 2 bases to trimming and J lost 6 bases, with 11 bases between them. CDR1 and CDR2 (germline): SGHRS, YFSETQ. CDR3 length: 13 amino acids. CDR3 protein: CASSLLVLQTQYF. In nucleotides, the CDR3 is TGCGCCAGCAGCTTACTAGTGCTGCAGACCCAGTACTTC.

The chain has TRBV28 and TRBJ2-5, with TRBD1 matching 9 bases. Per the germline V gene, CDR1 is MDHEN and CDR2 is SYDVKM. The CDR3 is 16 residues long. V was clipped by 6 bases and J by 9 bases; unmatched bases: 17. The CDR3 region has the DNA TGTGCCAGCAGCCGATTTGGGACAGGGTCTCAAGTAGCCCAGTACTTC. Translating gives CASSRFGTGSQVAQYF.

The rearrangement joins TRBV2 to TRBJ1-3; 8 bases line up with TRBD1. Unmatched junction bases numbered 6, after V lost 4 bases and J lost 4 bases. The germline CDR1 and CDR2 sequences are SNHLY and FYNNEI. The CDR3 loop spans 15 amino acids. Here the CDR3 DNA reads TGTGCCAGCAGTGCGGACAGGGCGGACGGAAACACCATATATTTT. This codes for CASSADRADGNTIYF.

This sequence joins TRBV7-9 and TRBJ1-3; TRBD1 is a possible D gene (6 bases). This CDR3 is 16 amino acids long. Germline assignment: CDR1 SEHNR and CDR2 FQNEAQ (reference sequence). V lost 10 bases and J lost 0, with 19 bases in between. In DNA form, the CDR3 reads TGTGCCATCCCTGGCGGGACACCTTTCTCTGGAAACACCATATATTTT. Translation: CAIPGGTPFSGNTIYF.

The chain joins TRBV30 to TRBJ1-5, with a tentative D call TRBD1 (5 bases). In germline, CDR1 is GTSNPN, CDR2 SVGIG (reference sequence). This CDR3 has 17 residues. Trimming cost V 2 bases and J 0 bases, with 17 bases left between them. The CDR3 is CAWSSGQRGHSNQPQHF. CDR3 nucleotides: TGTGCCTGGAGTTCCGGGCAGAGGGGTCATAGCAATCAGCCCCAGCATTTT.

The rearrangement joins TRBV10-3 to TRBJ2-1; D remains ambiguous. V was shortened by 3 bases and J by 4 bases, with 1 base between the two germline ends. The CDR3 length is 11 residues. Germline lookup yields CDR1 ENHRY and CDR2 SYGVKD. The CDR3 here is CAISEYNEQFF. As DNA, the CDR3 is TGTGCCATCAGTGAATACAATGAGCAGTTCTTC.

This chain joins TRBV4-1 and TRBJ2-3; D not certain. Germline assignment: CDR1 MGHRA and CDR2 YSYEKL. The CDR3 spans 15 residues. The V and J ends lost 2 bases and 0 bases respectively, with 9 bases between them. The CDR3 coding sequence is TGCGCCAGCAGCCAAAGACCCGCTAGCACAGATACGCAGTATTTT. This encodes CASSQRPASTDTQYF.

This chain uses TRBV6-1 with TRBJ2-5; 11 bases match TRBD1. The trim removed 8 bases at V and 6 bases at J, leaving 2 bases unmatched. The CDR3 runs to 12 residues. Germline V gene lookup returns CDR1 MNHNS and CDR2 SASEGT. CDR3 nucleotide sequence: TGTGCCAGCGGGGACAGGGGGAAGACCCAGTACTTC. It encodes CASGDRGKTQYF.

This rearrangement joins TRBV10-3 to TRBJ2-7; D may be TRBD2 (6 bases). Trimming removed 5 bases at V and 1 base at J, with 12 bases between. Germline V gene lookup returns CDR1 ENHRY and CDR2 SYGVKD. The CDR3 extends over 14 amino acids. The DNA for the CDR3 is TGTGCCATCAGTCCCCGGGACTCATCCTACGAGCAGTACTTC. It specifies CAISPRDSSYEQYF.

The rearrangement links TRBV7-9 to TRBJ1-4, with TRBD1 as a possible D gene (6 bases). Trimming took 5 bases from V and 4 from J, leaving 14 bases between them. CDR1 is SEHNR, CDR2 FQNEAQ, per germline (reference sequence). The CDR3 runs 15 residues. The CDR3 sequence: CASSPTGQFNEKLFF. CDR3 bases: TGTGCCAGCAGCCCCACTGGACAGTTTAATGAAAAACTGTTTTTT. Filled out from reference TRBV7-9 and TRBJ1-4, the complete variable domain reads DTGVSQNPRHKITKRGQNVTFRCDPISEHNRLYWYRQTLGQGPEFLTYFQNEAQLEKSRLLSDRFSAERPKGSFSTLEIQRTEQGDSAMYLCASSPTGQFNEKLFFGSGTQLSVL.

The genes are TRBV6-1 and TRBJ2-5; 7 bases map to TRBD1. Germline CDR1 reads MNHNS; CDR2 reads SASEGT. The CDR3 has 13 amino acids. J lost 4 bases, V lost 6 bases, and 5 bases had no gene match. CDR3 in amino acids: CASRFAGGETQYF. DNA for the CDR3: TGTGCCAGCAGATTTGCAGGGGGAGAGACCCAGTACTTC.